Ten or more counts support the clone carrying this T cell receptor (beta chain). Its antigen remains unknown. Donors had nominal health at sampling but likely had unrecorded immune exposures. 13 Jbeta primers and 60 Vbeta primers were used for the PCR. Sequencing was performed with immunoSEQ multiplex PCR; in TCRdb, only in-frame clones are kept and a portion is missing. Among tens of thousands of clones listed, around 70% were seen once. This specimen comes from a study of cytomegalovirus exposure and HLA in healthy donors. V was shortened by 1 base and J by 2 bases, with 9 bases between the two germline ends. The length of the CDR3 is 15 residues. CDR1 and CDR2 from the germline V gene are MGHDK and SYGVNS. Study-wide points: Follow-up analysis seemed to connect common viral pathogens with several of the most significant clusters identified. Productive rates of about 90% or about 30% were seen for most TCR beta V segments in an earlier analysis.

This receptor was obtained from a woman aged 50 to 60 in good health and CMV-seropositive. The chain joins TRBV25-1 to TRBJ2-1; perhaps TRBD2 as D (6 bases). The sequenced sample consisted of PBMCs. In DNA form, the CDR3 reads TGTGCCAGCAGTGAATTTGGGGGGACCTACAATGAGCAGTTCTTC. The encoded protein is CASSEFGGTYNEQFF.